This T cell receptor (beta chain) was recorded in a study of cytomegalovirus exposure and HLA in healthy donors. For the study at large: The platform used for the approximately 130 validation repertoires matched that of the 500 to 850 first-cohort repertoires, a later analysis reported.

Produced via immunoSEQ multiplex PCR; TCRdb's table is partial and in-frame only. Here the sample spans about 220,000 clones, over 80% being singletons. Findings of the study overall: Three of the chains that were CMV-associated were confirmed in vitro to be specific for CMV antigens. In the roughly 110 validation repertoires, roughly 94% of cluster scores exceeded 0, per a later analysis.

A note on this clone: Antigen specificity is unknown.

Sequencing was performed on PBMCs. The source of this sequence is a woman younger than 45 in good health and CMV-seropositive.

The CDR3 coding sequence is TGCGCCAGCAGCATCCCGGGACTAGCGGGCGCCAGAAACAATGAGCAGTTCTTC. Translating gives CASSIPGLAGARNNEQFF. The chain couples TRBV5-1 to TRBJ2-1, with 12 bases identical to TRBD2. The germline V gene has CDR1 SGHRS and CDR2 YFSETQ. This CDR3 is built from 18 residues. With V trimmed by 4 bases and J by 5 bases, 13 bases remained unmatched.